Reported below is one T cell receptor beta chain. Its antigen is unknown. The data derive from a study of Ad26.COV2.S vaccination and SARS-CoV-2 variants. Regarding the study as a whole: From the TCR breadth and depth analyses, total T cell responses may have been underestimated. Non-spike TCR breadth showed similarity between vaccine and placebo recipients. It was reported that spike-specific CD8+ and CD4+ T cell responses were substantially broad after vaccination.

The table came from immunoSEQ multiplex PCR; TCRdb's copy has only in-frame clones and leaves some out. In the table there are approximately 460,000 clones, 80% to 90% of which are singletons. Treatment indicated: 15 to 20 received Ad26.COV2.S at low or high dose, single or two shots; roughly five received placebo; per-sample allocation not given. Collection of the samples took place on day 63 after the first injection of vaccine or placebo. Wuhan-strain SARS-CoV-2 spike was expressed by the Ad26 vector that made up the vaccine. The origin of this receptor is a person aged 18-60 years who received the Ad26.COV2.S COVID-19 vaccine or a placebo. The sample in question was peripheral blood, obtained in a trial of Ad26.COV2.S vaccine versus placebo.

CDR3 amino acids: CASSIKYAGGRTDTQYF. The CDR3 bases are TGTGCCAGTAGTATAAAATACGCGGGAGGACGCACAGATACGCAGTATTTT. The chain uses TRBV19 and TRBJ2-3, with 8 bases matching TRBD2. Germline-derived CDR1 and CDR2 are LNHDA and SQIVND (reference sequence). The CDR3 has 17 amino acids. Trimming took 2 bases from V and 1 from J; bases not matched to a gene: 8.